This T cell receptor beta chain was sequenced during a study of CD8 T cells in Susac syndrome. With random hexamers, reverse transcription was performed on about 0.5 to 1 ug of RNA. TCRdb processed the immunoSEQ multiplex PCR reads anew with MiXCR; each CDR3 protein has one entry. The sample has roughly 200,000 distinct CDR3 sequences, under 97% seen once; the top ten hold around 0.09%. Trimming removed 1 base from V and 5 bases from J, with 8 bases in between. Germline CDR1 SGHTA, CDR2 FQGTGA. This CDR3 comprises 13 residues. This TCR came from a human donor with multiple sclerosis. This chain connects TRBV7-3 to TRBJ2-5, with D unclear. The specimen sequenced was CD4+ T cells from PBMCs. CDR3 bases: TGTGCCAGCAGCTTAAGGGCCCGGGAGACCCAGTACTTC. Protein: CASSLRARETQYF.